A single sample gave rise to the 19 T cell receptor beta chains below, sequenced in a study of blood T cell repertoires in COVID-19. The data were produced by immunoSEQ multiplex PCR, yet TCRdb's version contains in-frame clones alone and is incomplete. The sample includes roughly 220,000 clones, 90% seen only once; the top ten take approximately 16%. The sample was PBMCs or T cells enriched from blood (not recorded which). These receptors originate from a man aged 25-45 years who had been exposed to COVID-19.

V usage is TRBV5-6 and J usage is TRBJ2-2; 11 nucleotides agree with TRBD1. The CDR3 extends over 19 amino acids. Germline V gives CDR1 SGHDT, CDR2 YYEEEE. The V segment lost 3 bases and the J segment 6 bases; nucleotides outside the gene matches: 16. The CDR3 loop reads CASSSPGTGGTSGPGELFF. CDR3 nucleotides: TGTGCCAGCAGCTCTCCCGGGACAGGGGGGACCTCCGGGCCCGGGGAGCTGTTTTTT.

V gene TRBV5-1 combines with J gene TRBJ1-5, with D unresolved. Germline V lookup: CDR1 SGHRS, CDR2 YFSETQ. Trimming took 4 bases from V and 3 from J, leaving 11 bases between them. The CDR3 covers 14 residues. The CDR3 spells CASSPGPHNQPQHF. The DNA for the CDR3 is TGCGCCAGCAGCCCGGGTCCCCACAATCAGCCCCAGCATTTT.

V usage is TRBV5-1 and J usage is TRBJ1-5, with D unclear. CDR3 size: 13 residues. V was trimmed by 3 bases and J by 2 bases, leaving 6 bases between them. From germline, CDR1 is SGHRS and CDR2 YFSETQ. The CDR3 sequence: CASSSGGNQPQHF. CDR3 bases: TGCGCCAGCAGCTCGGGTGGCAATCAGCCCCAGCATTTT.

The chain employs TRBV21-1 and TRBJ1-6; whether TRBD1, the table's D call, matches the DNA was not checked. TRBV21-1 is described as a pseudogene. This CDR3 has 15 residues. The CDR3 sequence: CASSHRGDRSTPLHF. CDR3 sequence (DNA): TGTGCCAGCAGCCACCGTGGGGACAGGAGTACACCCCTCCACTTT.

The chain couples TRBV5-8 to TRBJ1-6; TRBD1 aligns across 7 bases. The V gene end was trimmed by 0 bases and the J gene end by 6 bases; junction bases not matched to a gene: 9. The germline V gene encodes CDR1 SGHTS and CDR2 YDEGEE. The CDR3 consists of 17 residues. DNA of the CDR3: TGTGCCAGCAGCTTGGTGCACGGGACAGCAGCTAATTCACCCCTCCACTTT. Translating gives CASSLVHGTAANSPLHF.

The chain joins TRBV10-3 to TRBJ2-1; the D gene is possibly TRBD1 (5 bases). V shed 3 bases and J shed 4 bases, with 7 bases lying between them. The CDR3 consists of 13 residues. CDR1 is ENHRY, CDR2 SYGVKD, per germline. CDR3 DNA: TGTGCCATCAGTGACAGGGAATACAATGAGCAGTTCTTC. Amino acids: CAISDREYNEQFF.

Notes on this clone: The sample holds other DNA sequences that translate to the same CDR3. The chain is built from TRBV12-3 or TRBV12-4 and TRBJ2-2, with D possibly TRBD2 on 5 matching bases. Trimming removed 2 bases at V and 7 bases at J, with 5 bases between. The CDR3 is 12 amino acids. DNA of the CDR3: TGTGCCAGCAGTTTACGGGGCGGGGAGCTGTTTTTT. Translating it yields CASSLRGGELFF.

The V call is TRBV5-4, the J call TRBJ1-2, with a possible D match to TRBD1 (6 bases). V was cut by 2 bases and J by 3 bases, with 20 bases left in between. This CDR3 spans 17 amino acids. In germline, CDR1 is SGHNT, CDR2 YYREEE (reference sequence). CDR3 DNA sequence: TGTGCCAGCAGCTTTGAGGGGGGGAAGGCCCTTTACTATGGCTACACCTTC. It specifies CASSFEGGKALYYGYTF.

CDR3 in DNA: TGTGCCAGCAGCCAAGATTCCACAGGAGAGACCCAGTACTTC. It specifies CASSQDSTGETQYF. The chain combines TRBV4-2 with TRBJ2-5; D perhaps matches TRBD1 (5 bases). Trimming left V 0 bases short and J 4 bases short, with 9 bases between. Germline V CDR1 and CDR2: LGHNA, YNFKEQ. This CDR3 has 14 amino acids.

The chain combines TRBV4-2 with TRBJ1-2; 9 positions match TRBD1. Germline assignment: CDR1 LGHNA and CDR2 YNFKEQ. This CDR3 has 17 amino acids. J gave up 4 bases and V 0 bases, and 9 bases lay outside the gene matches. CDR3 nucleotides: TGTGCCAGCAGCCAAGATGGGACAGGGCCAACCACCTATGGCTACACCTTC. This codes for CASSQDGTGPTTYGYTF.

V and J are TRBV11-2 and TRBJ1-2; the D gene is possibly TRBD1 (5 bases). The CDR3 runs 14 residues. Deletions cut 1 base from V and 1 base from J, with 7 bases between. Germline V gene sequence: CDR1 SGHAT, CDR2 FQNNGV. For the CDR3, the DNA is TGTGCCAGCAGCTTAGTGGGGGGTAACTATGGCTACACCTTC. Translating it yields CASSLVGGNYGYTF.

The V call is TRBV27, the J call TRBJ1-4; the match to TRBD1 covers 9 bases. Germline lookup yields CDR1 MNHEY and CDR2 SMNVEV (reference sequence). The CDR3 is 14 residues long. V shed 6 bases, J shed 7 bases, and the junction held 6 bases outside the gene matches. CDR3 DNA: TGTGCCAGCAGGACGACAGGGGGTGGTGAAAAACTGTTTTTT. It translates to CASRTTGGGEKLFF.

The DNA for the CDR3 is TGTGCCAGTAGCTCCGAATCCGCAGGTTCACCCCTCCACTTT. Its protein product is CASSSESAGSPLHF. V usage is TRBV19 and J usage is TRBJ1-6; D is unresolved. CDR1 is LNHDA, CDR2 SQIVND, per germline (reference sequence). V lost 6 bases to trimming and J lost 9 bases, with 15 bases between them. This CDR3 contains 14 residues.

This chain connects TRBV4-1 to TRBJ2-3; 9 bases line up with TRBD1. This CDR3 region has 18 residues. CDR1 is MGHRA, CDR2 YSYEKL, per germline. V was clipped by 2 bases and J by 3 bases; unmatched bases: 12. This CDR3 is CASSQLISGTGRTDTQYF. CDR3 nucleotides: TGCGCCAGCAGCCAACTTATCTCCGGGACAGGGAGGACAGATACGCAGTATTTT.

The chain recombines TRBV30 with TRBJ1-1; D call uncertain. Trimming left V 4 bases short and J 0 bases short, with 9 bases between. Germline assignment: CDR1 GTSNPN and CDR2 SVGIG (reference sequence). The CDR3 contains 13 residues. The CDR3 reads CAWTVNMNTEAFF. The CDR3 DNA follows: TGTGCCTGGACTGTCAACATGAACACTGAAGCTTTCTTT.

This clone has only one observation. The chain couples TRBV6-5 to TRBJ1-1; D unresolved. The CDR3 spans 12 residues. The germline V gene has CDR1 MNHEY and CDR2 SVGAGI. V was shortened by 6 bases and J by 0 bases, with 5 bases between the two germline ends. The CDR3 loop reads CASSYMNTEAFF. CDR3 nucleotide sequence: TGTGCCAGCAGCTATATGAACACTGAAGCTTTCTTT.

This sequence joins TRBV7-9 and TRBJ2-1, with 12 bases fitting TRBD2. This CDR3 comprises 16 residues. Germline loops: CDR1 SEHNR, CDR2 FQNEAQ (reference sequence). J lost 5 bases, V lost 5 bases, and 7 bases had no gene match. CDR3 sequence reads: CASSTIGLAGHNEQFF. The CDR3 DNA reads as TGTGCCAGCAGCACAATAGGACTAGCGGGACACAATGAGCAGTTCTTC.

This clone was found a few times. The chain couples TRBV19 to TRBJ1-5; possible D gene TRBD1, 5 bases. Germline assignment: CDR1 LNHDA and CDR2 SQIVND (reference sequence). The CDR3 length is 16 residues. V lost 6 bases and J lost 3, with 18 bases in between. The CDR3, as DNA: TGTGCCAGTAGAGGGGCGGCAGGGAGGGACAATCAGCCCCAGCATTTT. Protein: CASRGAAGRDNQPQHF.

V and J are TRBV9 and TRBJ2-2; D is unclear. V was cut by 6 bases and J by 2 bases, with 11 bases left in between. This CDR3 contains 14 residues. Germline CDR1 is SGDLS and CDR2 is YYNGEE. The CDR3 reads CASTSVFNTGELFF. The CDR3 region has the DNA TGTGCCAGCACCAGCGTCTTCAACACCGGGGAGCTGTTTTTT.